This T cell receptor beta chain was obtained from a study of CD8+ T cells in alopecia areata. The CDR3 totals 14 residues. V was shortened by 4 bases and J by 9 bases, with 14 bases between the two germline ends. Germline-derived CDR1 and CDR2 are SGHRS and YFSETQ. RNA was extracted and reverse transcribed into cDNA as the sequencing template. Here immunoSEQ multiplex PCR was the method, and the copy in TCRdb shows in-frame clones only, minus some. The sample lists some 180,000 clones; roughly 60% were seen once. This clone was found a few times. The TCR comes from a human donor with alopecia areata. The rearrangement uses TRBV5-1 and TRBJ1-6; D is unclear. The material sequenced was CD4+ T cells sorted from blood, taken at week 0. For the CDR3, the DNA is TGCGCCAGCAGCACTCAGGACCGTAGTTCACCCCTCCACTTT. Protein sequence: CASSTQDRSSPLHF.